The 4 T cell receptor beta chains listed next were all sequenced from one sample in a study of shared clonotypes between healthy human individuals. The table came from immunoSEQ multiplex PCR; TCRdb's copy has only in-frame clones and leaves some out. The sample holds around 320,000 clones, roughly 84% seen once. The sequencing input was memory CD8+ T cells sorted from blood. The subset denotes: CD45RO+ cells pooled with CCR7-negative TemRA cells. These receptor sequences come from a man between 18 and 29 years old in good health.

The chain uses TRBV7-9 and TRBJ2-3, with 7 bases matching TRBD1. V lost 6 bases, J lost 11 bases, and 23 bases stayed unmatched. This CDR3 has 17 residues. CDR1 and CDR2 from the germline V gene are SEHNR and FQNEAQ (reference sequence). CDR3 sequence (DNA): TGTGCCAGCAGTTCAGATTTCCGGACAGGCCTTCCCCATATGCAGTATTTT. Translated: CASSSDFRTGLPHMQYF.

This clone was counted a single time. This chain connects TRBV6-5 to TRBJ2-1, with a tentative D call TRBD1 (5 bases). V lost 6 bases and J lost 10, with 10 bases in between. Per the germline V gene, CDR1 is MNHEY and CDR2 is SVGAGI. This CDR3 is built from 11 residues. The CDR3 nucleotides are TGTGCCAGCAGCCCAGGGTACGAGCAGTTCTTC. Its translation: CASSPGYEQFF.

The chain is built from TRBV27 and TRBJ2-2, with D possibly being TRBD1 or TRBD2 (7 bases each). From germline, CDR1 is MNHEY and CDR2 SMNVEV (reference sequence). The CDR3 has 16 amino acids. The V end lost 5 bases, the J end lost 4 bases, and 17 bases lay between the germline ends. The CDR3 DNA follows: TGTGCCAGCAGTCCCTGGGAGGGGGCGGCCACCGGGGAGCTGTTTTTT. Protein product: CASSPWEGAATGELFF.

V gene TRBV4-3 combines with J gene TRBJ2-3, with TRBD1 as a possible D gene (7 bases). From germline, CDR1 is LGHNA and CDR2 YSLEER. V dropped 4 bases and J dropped 6 bases, with 23 bases sitting between them. The CDR3 runs to 17 residues. The CDR3 protein is CASSPQVEGAMADTQYF. CDR3 coding DNA: TGCGCCAGCAGCCCCCAGGTGGAGGGGGCCATGGCGGATACGCAGTATTTT.